This TCR beta chain was captured in a study of blood T cell repertoires in COVID-19. Deletions cut 7 bases from V and 8 bases from J, with 5 bases between. The CDR3 runs 10 residues. Germline V gene lookup returns CDR1 LNHDA and CDR2 SQIVND (reference sequence). Clinical history reported by participants formed the basis on which cohorts were assigned. Recovered status applied to Cohort 3 donors who had two consecutive negative PCRs. It also applied to those with clearance or with symptom resolution. Some clones are missing from TCRdb's copy, which holds only in-frame ones; the method was immunoSEQ multiplex PCR. The sample lists approximately 200,000 clones, around 90% seen once, with around 2.3% in the top ten.

This sequence was found in a woman in her 30s who had recovered from COVID-19. This rearrangement joins TRBV19 to TRBJ2-2; D gene uncertain. The sample comprised PBMCs or T cells enriched from blood (not recorded which). The CDR3 loop reads CASKSGELFF. The CDR3 bases are TGTGCCAGTAAGAGTGGGGAGCTGTTTTTT. Supplemented by reference TRBV19 and TRBJ2-2, the full variable domain reads DGGITQSPKYLFRKEGQNVTLSCEQNLNHDAMYWYRQDPGQGLRLIYYSQIVNDFQKGDIAEGYSVSREKKESFPLTVTSAQKNPTAFYLCASKSGELFFGEGSRLTVL.